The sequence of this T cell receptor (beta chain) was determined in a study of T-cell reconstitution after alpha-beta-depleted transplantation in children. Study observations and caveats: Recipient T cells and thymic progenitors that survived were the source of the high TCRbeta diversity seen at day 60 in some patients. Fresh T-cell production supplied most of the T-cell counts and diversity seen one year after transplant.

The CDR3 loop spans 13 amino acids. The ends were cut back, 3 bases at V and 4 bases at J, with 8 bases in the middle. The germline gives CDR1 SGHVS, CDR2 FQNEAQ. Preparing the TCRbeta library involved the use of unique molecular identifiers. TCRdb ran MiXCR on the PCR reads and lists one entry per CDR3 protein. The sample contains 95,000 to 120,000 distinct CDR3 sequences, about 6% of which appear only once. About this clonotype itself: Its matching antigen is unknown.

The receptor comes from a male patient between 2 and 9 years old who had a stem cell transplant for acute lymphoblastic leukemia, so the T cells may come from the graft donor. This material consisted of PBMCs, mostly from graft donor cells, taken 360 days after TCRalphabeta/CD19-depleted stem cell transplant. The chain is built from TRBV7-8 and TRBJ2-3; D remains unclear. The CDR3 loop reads CASSFGTPDTQYF. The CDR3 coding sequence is TGTGCCAGCAGCTTCGGAACGCCAGATACGCAGTATTTT.